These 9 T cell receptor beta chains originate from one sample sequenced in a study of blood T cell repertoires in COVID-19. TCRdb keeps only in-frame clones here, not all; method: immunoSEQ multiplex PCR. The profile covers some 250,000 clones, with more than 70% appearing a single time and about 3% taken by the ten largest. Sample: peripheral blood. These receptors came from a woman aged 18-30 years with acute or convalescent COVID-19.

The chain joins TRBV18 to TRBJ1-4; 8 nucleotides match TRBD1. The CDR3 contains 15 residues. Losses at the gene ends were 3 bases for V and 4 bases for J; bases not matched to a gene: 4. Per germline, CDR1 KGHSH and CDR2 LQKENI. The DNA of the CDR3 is TGTGCCAGCTCACCCCCGGGACAGGATAATGAAAAACTGTTTTTT. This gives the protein CASSPPGQDNEKLFF.

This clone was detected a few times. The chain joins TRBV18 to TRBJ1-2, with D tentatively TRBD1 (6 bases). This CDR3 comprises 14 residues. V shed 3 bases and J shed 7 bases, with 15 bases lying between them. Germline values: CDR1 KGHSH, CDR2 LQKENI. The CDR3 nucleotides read TGTGCCAGCTCACCTGGGGCGGGGGCGAGTGGCTACACCTTC. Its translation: CASSPGAGASGYTF.

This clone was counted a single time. For the CDR3, the DNA is TGTGCCAGCAGTCCAATAGGGGGAATCCCTGGAAACACCATATATTTT. Translated: CASSPIGGIPGNTIYF. J is TRBJ1-3 and V is TRBV27; TRBD1 might be the D (6 bases). The CDR3 length is 16 residues. Germline V gene data show CDR1 as MNHEY and CDR2 as SMNVEV (reference sequence). The V gene lost 5 bases and the J gene lost 2 bases, with 16 bases spanning the gap.

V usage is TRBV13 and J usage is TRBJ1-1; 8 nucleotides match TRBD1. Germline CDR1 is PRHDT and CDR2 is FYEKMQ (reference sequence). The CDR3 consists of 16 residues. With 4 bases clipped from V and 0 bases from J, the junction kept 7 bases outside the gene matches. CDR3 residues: CASSSLSDRVNTEAFF. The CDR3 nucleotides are TGTGCCAGCAGCTCACTCTCGGACAGGGTGAACACTGAAGCTTTCTTT.

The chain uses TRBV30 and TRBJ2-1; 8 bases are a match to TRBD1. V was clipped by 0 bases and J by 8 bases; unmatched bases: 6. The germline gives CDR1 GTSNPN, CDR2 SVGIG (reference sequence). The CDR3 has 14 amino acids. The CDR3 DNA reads TGTGCCTGGAGTGTCGGGCAGGGGGCCGATGAGCAGTTCTTC. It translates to CAWSVGQGADEQFF.

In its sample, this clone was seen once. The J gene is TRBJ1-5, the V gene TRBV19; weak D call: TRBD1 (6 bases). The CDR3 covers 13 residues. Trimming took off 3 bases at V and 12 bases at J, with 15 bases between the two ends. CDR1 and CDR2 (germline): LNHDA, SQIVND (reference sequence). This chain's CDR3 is CASSIQGPIGQHF. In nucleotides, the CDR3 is TGTGCCAGTAGTATTCAGGGGCCCATCGGCCAGCATTTT.

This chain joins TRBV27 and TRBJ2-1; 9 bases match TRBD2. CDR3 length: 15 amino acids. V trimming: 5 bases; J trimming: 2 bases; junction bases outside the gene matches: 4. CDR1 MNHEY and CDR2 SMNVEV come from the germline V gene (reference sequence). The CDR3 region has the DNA TGTGCCAGCAGTCTAGCGGGGTTAACCTACAATGAGCAGTTCTTC. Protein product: CASSLAGLTYNEQFF.

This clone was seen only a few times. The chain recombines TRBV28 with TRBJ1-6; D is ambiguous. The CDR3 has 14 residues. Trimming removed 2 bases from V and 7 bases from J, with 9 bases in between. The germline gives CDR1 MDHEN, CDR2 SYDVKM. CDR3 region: CASSLDTANSPLHF. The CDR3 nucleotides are TGTGCCAGCAGTTTAGATACTGCGAATTCACCCCTCCACTTT. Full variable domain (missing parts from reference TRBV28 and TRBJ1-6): DVKVTQSSRYLVKRTGEKVFLECVQDMDHENMFWYRQDPGLGLRLIYFSYDVKMKEKGDIPEGYSVSREKKERFSLILESASTNQTSMYLCASSLDTANSPLHFGNGTRLTVT.

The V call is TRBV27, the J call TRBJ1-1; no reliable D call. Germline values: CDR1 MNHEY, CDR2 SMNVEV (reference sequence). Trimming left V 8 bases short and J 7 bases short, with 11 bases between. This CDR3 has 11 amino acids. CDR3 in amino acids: CASGSYSEAFF. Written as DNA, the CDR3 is TGTGCCAGCGGATCGTACAGTGAAGCTTTCTTT.